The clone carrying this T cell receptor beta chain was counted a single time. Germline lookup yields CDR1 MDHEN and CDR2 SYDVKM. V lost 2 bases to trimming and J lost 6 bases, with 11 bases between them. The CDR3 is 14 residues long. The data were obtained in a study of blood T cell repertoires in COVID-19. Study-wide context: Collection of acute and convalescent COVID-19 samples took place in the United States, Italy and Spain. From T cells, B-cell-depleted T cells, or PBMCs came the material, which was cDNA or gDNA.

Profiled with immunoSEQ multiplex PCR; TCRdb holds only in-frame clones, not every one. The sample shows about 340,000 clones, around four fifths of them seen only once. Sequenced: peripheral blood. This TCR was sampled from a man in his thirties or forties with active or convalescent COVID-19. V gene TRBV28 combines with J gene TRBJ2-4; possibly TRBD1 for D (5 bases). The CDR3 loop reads CASSLVGQGNIQYF. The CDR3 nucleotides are TGTGCCAGCAGTTTAGTGGGGCAGGGAAACATTCAGTACTTC.